This TCR beta chain was observed in a study of blood T cell repertoires in COVID-19. Study as a whole: Researchers got acute and convalescent COVID-19 samples from the United States, Italy and Spain. From T cells, B-cell-depleted T cells, or PBMCs came the material, which was cDNA or gDNA.

The germline V gene encodes CDR1 ENHRY and CDR2 SYGVKD. This CDR3 is 16 amino acids long. J lost 7 bases, V lost 5 bases, and 10 bases had no gene match. As handled by the study authors: Using reference gene primer amplification, nucleated cell counts were estimated. Repertoires were generated with immunoSEQ multiplex PCR, while TCRdb's copy carries only in-frame clones and drops some. D and trimming come from the DNA, and the V and J calls and clone size come from that table. The data contain around 300,000 clones, roughly 90% of them singletons. The sequence was collected from a woman aged 40-49 years who had recovered from COVID-19. Sequenced: peripheral blood. The gene calls are TRBV10-3 and TRBJ2-1; 11 nucleotides line up with TRBD2. CDR3 DNA: TGTGCCATCAGTACCATAGCGGGAGGGAAGGGGAATGAGCAGTTCTTC. The encoded protein is CAISTIAGGKGNEQFF.